The 17 T cell receptor beta chains in this list originate from one sample, sequenced in a study of radiotherapy plus CTLA-4 blockade in lung cancer. The repertoire was sequenced with immunoSEQ multiplex PCR; TCRdb's copy has only in-frame clones and lacks some. The table shows roughly 44,000 clones, with approximately 79% occurring only once. The sequencing used peripheral blood, collected from a patient treated with radiotherapy plus ipilimumab. These receptor sequences come from a human donor with non-small cell lung cancer who had stable disease on radiotherapy plus ipilimumab.

A few counts support this clone. CDR3 loop: CASSQGSTGELFF. CDR3 in DNA: TGTGCCAGCAGTCAGGGAAGCACCGGGGAGCTGTTTTTT. The chain recombines TRBV6-4 with TRBJ2-2, with a tentative D call TRBD1 (5 bases). V was shortened by 5 bases and J by 4 bases, with 8 bases between the two germline ends. Germline assignment: CDR1 MRHNA and CDR2 SNTAGT. The CDR3 consists of 13 residues.

The gene calls are TRBV5-1 and TRBJ2-3; D gene ambiguous. Per germline, CDR1 SGHRS and CDR2 YFSETQ. V lost 5 bases and J 3 bases, leaving 13 bases between the germline ends. There are 14 residues in the CDR3. Here the CDR3 reads CASSPQTSTDTQYF. The CDR3 region has the DNA TGCGCCAGCAGTCCGCAAACGTCGACAGATACGCAGTATTTT.

The chain carries TRBV15 and TRBJ2-2; 7 bases align to TRBD1. The CDR3 loop spans 17 amino acids. In germline, CDR1 is LNHNV, CDR2 YYDKDF (reference sequence). V shed 4 bases and J 6 bases; nucleotides not matched to a gene: 14. For the CDR3, the DNA is TGTGCCACCAGCAAATGGCAGGGGGATGGGGGAGCCGGGGAGCTGTTTTTT. The encoded protein is CATSKWQGDGGAGELFF.

The chain is built from TRBV20-1 and TRBJ1-2; no definite D call. The CDR3 spans 10 residues. Trimming cost V 0 bases and J 8 bases, with 4 bases left between them. CDR1 DFQATT and CDR2 SNEGSKA come from the germline V gene (reference sequence). The CDR3 sequence is CSAREGGYTF. CDR3 DNA: TGCAGTGCTAGAGAGGGAGGCTACACCTTC.

The rearrangement uses TRBV5-5 and TRBJ1-1; D is unclear. CDR1 and CDR2 (germline): SGHKS, YYEKEE (reference sequence). The CDR3 runs 14 residues. Trimming pared 1 base from V and 1 base from J, leaving 8 bases between. This CDR3 reads CASSLSVANTEAFF. As DNA, the CDR3 is TGTGCCAGCAGCTTGTCGGTCGCGAACACTGAAGCTTTCTTT.

This clone occurred a few times. The chain uses TRBV27 and TRBJ2-7, with 11 nucleotides matching TRBD1. The germline V gene has CDR1 MNHEY and CDR2 SMNVEV (reference sequence). The CDR3 is made up of 21 amino acids. V trimming: 4 bases; J trimming: 2 bases; junction bases outside the gene matches: 22. CDR3 region: CASSSRETHPGPGQGAYEQYF. CDR3 nucleotides: TGTGCCAGCAGTTCTCGAGAGACTCACCCCGGCCCGGGACAGGGGGCCTACGAGCAGTACTTC.

V and J are TRBV7-2 and TRBJ1-5; D not certain. V dropped 3 bases and J dropped 5 bases, with 5 bases sitting between them. This CDR3 has 12 residues. Germline lookup yields CDR1 SGHTA and CDR2 FQGNSA. CDR3 loop: CASSFNDQPQHF. Written as DNA, the CDR3 is TGTGCCAGCAGCTTTAATGATCAGCCCCAGCATTTT.

This chain links TRBV6-1 with TRBJ2-3; 10 bases match TRBD2. The CDR3 totals 15 residues. The trim removed 4 bases at V and 3 bases at J, leaving 4 bases unmatched. Germline V gene data show CDR1 as MNHNS and CDR2 as SASEGT. This CDR3 reads CASSVASGGTDTQYF. CDR3 nucleotide sequence: TGTGCCAGCAGTGTCGCTAGCGGGGGTACAGATACGCAGTATTTT.

V usage is TRBV5-8 and J usage is TRBJ1-2; tentative D call: TRBD1 (5 bases). Germline-derived CDR1 and CDR2 are SGHTS and YDEGEE. CDR3 length equals 14 residues. Trimming left V 3 bases short and J 5 bases short, with 14 bases between. The CDR3 DNA reads TGTGCCAGCAGCTGGGGGGGGAGCTCGTATGGCTACACCTTC. Translating it yields CASSWGGSSYGYTF. The complete variable domain, with remaining parts taken from reference TRBV5-8 and TRBJ1-2, reads EAGVTQSPTHLIKTRGQQATLRCSPISGHTSVYWYQQALGLGLQFLLWYDEGEERNRGNFPPRFSGRQFPNYSSELNVNALELEDSALYLCASSWGGSSYGYTFGSGTRLTVV.

The chain uses TRBV6-5 and TRBJ2-7, with D hard to call. CDR1 MNHEY and CDR2 SVGAGI come from the germline V gene. The length of the CDR3 is 13 residues. V was shortened by 8 bases and J by 1 base, with 12 bases between the two germline ends. CDR3 loop: CASAQSFSYEQYV. CDR3 DNA sequence: TGTGCCAGCGCGCAATCCTTTTCCTACGAGCAGTACGTC.

The V gene is TRBV28, the J gene TRBJ1-4, with 8 bases that match TRBD1. The CDR3 has 15 amino acids. The V gene's germline CDR1 is MDHEN and CDR2 SYDVKM. The ends lost 5 bases at V and 0 bases at J; junction bases unmatched: 2. CDR3 DNA: TGTGCCAGCAGTACACAGGGGGCAACTAATGAAAAACTGTTTTTT. It is translated as CASSTQGATNEKLFF.

The V call is TRBV5-4, the J call TRBJ2-5; D is perhaps TRBD1 or TRBD2 (6 bases each). This CDR3 is built from 15 residues. Trimming pared 4 bases from V and 5 bases from J, leaving 18 bases between. Looked up from germline, CDR1 is SGHNT and CDR2 is YYREEE (reference sequence). CDR3 amino acids: CASSRSWGARETQYF. In DNA form, the CDR3 reads TGTGCCAGCAGCCGTTCTTGGGGGGCTCGGGAGACCCAGTACTTC.

This clone has just one count. The chain has TRBV20-1 and TRBJ2-3; D assignment may be TRBD1 or TRBD2 (5 bases each). Looked up from germline, CDR1 is DFQATT and CDR2 is SNEGSKA (reference sequence). The V gene lost 7 bases and the J gene lost 6 bases, with 11 bases spanning the gap. The CDR3 is 11 amino acids. Here the CDR3 reads CSGLGVDTQYF. The CDR3, as DNA: TGCAGTGGGCTGGGGGTTGATACGCAGTATTTT.

The genes are TRBV7-6 and TRBJ1-4; TRBD1 agrees at 11 bases. The length of the CDR3 is 15 residues. Germline V gene data show CDR1 as SGHVS and CDR2 as FNYEAQ. Trimming took 1 base from V and 8 from J; bases not matched to a gene: 3. CDR3 nucleotides: TGTGCCAGCAGCTTAGGGACAGGGGGCGAGGAAAAACTGTTTTTT. It yields the protein CASSLGTGGEEKLFF.

This sequence joins TRBV19 and TRBJ1-5; D may be TRBD1 (6 bases). V was pared by 6 bases and J by 6 bases, with 15 bases between. The CDR3 consists of 14 residues. Germline loops: CDR1 LNHDA, CDR2 SQIVND (reference sequence). The CDR3 spells CASSRPGGGQPQHF. The CDR3 nucleotides are TGTGCCAGTAGCCGTCCGGGGGGCGGTCAGCCCCAGCATTTT.

J is TRBJ1-5 and V is TRBV6-6; D uncertain. The V gene's germline CDR1 is MNHNY and CDR2 SVGAGI (reference sequence). V was pared by 6 bases and J by 3 bases, with 12 bases between. The CDR3 consists of 14 residues. The CDR3 nucleotides are TGTGCCAGCAGACCCCGAACAGACAATCAGCCCCAGCATTTT. Amino acids: CASRPRTDNQPQHF.

This clone was seen a few times. The chain joins TRBV5-1 to TRBJ1-2; possibly TRBD1 for D (5 bases). This CDR3 has 12 amino acids. Germline-derived CDR1 and CDR2 are SGHRS and YFSETQ. Between the trimmed V and J ends, which lost 0 bases and 8 bases, there was a span of 8 bases. The CDR3 spells CASSLERGGYTF. The CDR3 DNA follows: TGCGCCAGCAGCTTGGAAAGGGGAGGCTACACCTTC. Drawing the rest from reference TRBV5-1 and TRBJ1-2, the complete variable domain is KAGVTQTPRYLIKTRGQQVTLSCSPISGHRSVSWYQQTPGQGLQFLFEYFSETQRNKGNFPGRFSGRQFSNSRSEMNVSTLELGDSALYLCASSLERGGYTFGSGTRLTVV.